The 14 T cell receptor beta chains reported below all come from one sample, sequenced in a study of cytomegalovirus exposure and HLA in healthy donors. Sequencing was performed with immunoSEQ multiplex PCR; in TCRdb, only in-frame clones are kept and a portion is missing. The data contain roughly 65,000 clones, about 94% of them singletons. The specimen sequenced was PBMCs. The receptors here all came from a man between 18 and 35 years old in good health and CMV-seropositive.

The chain links TRBV7-2 to TRBJ2-7; 7 nucleotides align to TRBD2. The V gene end was trimmed by 3 bases and the J gene end by 2 bases; junction bases not matched to a gene: 4. The CDR3 is made up of 14 amino acids. Germline assignment: CDR1 SGHTA and CDR2 FQGNSA. The CDR3 protein is CASSFTGGPYEQYF. In DNA form, the CDR3 reads TGTGCCAGCAGCTTCACGGGAGGTCCCTACGAGCAGTACTTC.

The chain employs TRBV28 and TRBJ1-2; TRBD1 is a possible D gene (6 bases). This CDR3 comprises 14 residues. CDR1 is MDHEN, CDR2 SYDVKM, per germline. Trimming left V 5 bases short and J 3 bases short, with 13 bases between. DNA for the CDR3: TGTGCCAGCAGTCTAGGACAGTTCTACTATGGCTACACCTTC. Residues: CASSLGQFYYGYTF.

The V and J genes are TRBV9 and TRBJ1-3; no clear D gene. The germline gives CDR1 SGDLS, CDR2 YYNGEE. This CDR3 has 18 amino acids. Trimming stripped 5 bases from V and 2 bases from J, with 23 bases between. Here the CDR3 reads CASSPGRSPESTGNTIYF. The CDR3 bases are TGTGCCAGCAGTCCCGGGAGAAGCCCGGAGTCGACTGGAAACACCATATATTTT.

This rearrangement joins TRBV30 to TRBJ1-1, with 8 bases aligning to TRBD1. V lost 1 base, J lost 0 bases, and 4 bases stayed unmatched. From germline, CDR1 is GTSNPN and CDR2 SVGIG (reference sequence). The CDR3 consists of 15 residues. DNA for the CDR3: TGTGCCTGGAGTGAGGGGACAGGAATGAACACTGAAGCTTTCTTT. Translation gives CAWSEGTGMNTEAFF.

The V call is TRBV9, the J call TRBJ1-1; D is uncertain. The V gene lost 4 bases and the J gene lost 0 bases, with 7 bases spanning the gap. Per the germline V gene, CDR1 is SGDLS and CDR2 is YYNGEE. This CDR3 spans 13 amino acids. CDR3 DNA: TGTGCCAGCAGCCCTCAGATGAACACTGAAGCTTTCTTT. This gives the protein CASSPQMNTEAFF.

This sequence joins TRBV7-2 and TRBJ2-5; maybe TRBD2 (6 bases). The CDR3 extends over 18 amino acids. Germline CDR1 SGHTA, CDR2 FQGNSA. V was cut by 0 bases and J by 1 base, with 18 bases left in between. Written as DNA, the CDR3 is TGTGCCAGCAGCTTAGCCTGGTTTCCGGGCGGGATCCAAGAGACCCAGTACTTC. Its translation is CASSLAWFPGGIQETQYF.

The chain links TRBV29-1 to TRBJ2-5; 9 positions match TRBD2. V dropped 3 bases and J dropped 3; count of bases not matched to a gene: 5. The CDR3 has 14 amino acids. Germline-derived CDR1 and CDR2 are SQVTM and ANQGSEA. The CDR3 DNA reads TGCAGCGTTGATAAGACTAGCGGAGAAGAGACCCAGTACTTC. As protein: CSVDKTSGEETQYF.

The chain recombines TRBV9 with TRBJ2-5; D gene ambiguous. Trimming stripped 0 bases from V and 5 bases from J, with 11 bases between. CDR3 length equals 14 residues. Germline V gene data show CDR1 as SGDLS and CDR2 as YYNGEE. CDR3 bases: TGTGCCAGCAGCGTAGGCATCCTCGGGGAGACCCAGTACTTC. It codes for CASSVGILGETQYF. Together with reference TRBV9 and TRBJ2-5, the CDR3 gives the full variable domain: DSGVTQTPKHLITATGQRVTLRCSPRSGDLSVYWYQQSLDQGLQFLIQYYNGEERAKGNILERFSAQQFPDLHSELNLSSLELGDSALYFCASSVGILGETQYFGPGTRLLVL.

V and J are TRBV11-2 and TRBJ2-5; 8 positions match TRBD2. The J segment lost 4 bases and the V segment lost 5 bases, leaving 9 bases of the junction unmatched. The CDR3 runs 15 residues. Germline assignment: CDR1 SGHAT and CDR2 FQNNGV. In DNA, the CDR3 is TGTGCCAGCAGCACGGGCCTAGCGGGCAGAGAGACCCAGTACTTC. Residues: CASSTGLAGRETQYF.

The J gene is TRBJ1-2, the V gene TRBV16, with 7 bases aligning to TRBD1. V gave up 4 bases and J gave up 7 bases; unmatched junction bases: 6. In germline, CDR1 is KGHSY, CDR2 FQNENV. This CDR3 is 13 amino acids long. The CDR3 is CASSLRDSIGYTF. For the CDR3, the DNA is TGTGCCAGCAGCCTCCGGGACAGCATTGGCTACACCTTC.

CDR3 sequence reads: CASSLGTPNQPQHF. The CDR3 nucleotides read TGTGCCAGCAGTTTAGGGACTCCCAATCAGCCCCAGCATTTT. This chain joins TRBV27 and TRBJ1-5; tentative D call: TRBD1 (5 bases). V lost 2 bases to trimming and J lost 3 bases, with 8 bases between them. This CDR3 is built from 14 residues. The V gene's germline CDR1 is MNHEY and CDR2 SMNVEV (reference sequence).

This clone has a single count. This chain uses TRBV5-5 with TRBJ2-3, with TRBD1 matching over 7 bases. The length of the CDR3 is 17 residues. Losses at the gene ends were 4 bases for V and 2 bases for J; bases not matched to a gene: 13. Germline V lookup: CDR1 SGHKS, CDR2 YYEKEE (reference sequence). The CDR3: CASSLKVPGQHTDTQYF. The CDR3 DNA reads TGTGCCAGCAGCCTGAAAGTCCCGGGACAGCACACAGATACGCAGTATTTT.

The gene calls are TRBV19 and TRBJ1-6, with 7 bases matching TRBD1. The length of the CDR3 is 15 residues. The J segment lost 10 bases and the V segment lost 6 bases, leaving 12 bases of the junction unmatched. The V gene's germline CDR1 is LNHDA and CDR2 SQIVND (reference sequence). CDR3 sequence reads: CASSPRDRVGSPLHF. CDR3 nucleotide sequence: TGTGCCAGTAGCCCAAGAGACAGGGTTGGGTCACCCCTCCACTTT.

The CDR3 DNA reads TGTGCCAGCAAGGGACTAGCGGGAGGAGGGGCCAAAAACATTCAGTACTTC. Its protein is CASKGLAGGGAKNIQYF. V usage is TRBV2 and J usage is TRBJ2-4, with 15 positions matching TRBD2. Germline lookup yields CDR1 SNHLY and CDR2 FYNNEI. The CDR3 covers 17 residues. Unmatched junction bases numbered 5, after V lost 7 bases and J lost 1 base.